The following is a T cell receptor beta chain sequence with its context. Its specificity is unknown. The germline CDR1 and CDR2 sequences are ENHRY and SYGVKD. The CDR3 consists of 14 residues. Trimming cost V 3 bases and J 11 bases, with 17 bases left between them. This record comes from a study of T cell responses to AZD1222 COVID-19 vaccine. General study findings and limits: Vaccination with two AZD1222 doses was followed by a rise in Spike-specific TCR breadth and depth. The study found vaccine-associated CD4 TCRs spanning spike, dominant at 160-218 and 743-854. Unmutated variant regions are reportedly the target of nearly half of TCRs that are spike-specific.

Generated by immunoSEQ multiplex PCR, the TCRdb table keeps only in-frame clones and is missing some. In the table there are some 30,000 clones, about nine tenths of which are singletons. The origin of this receptor is an adult in good health. The chain links TRBV10-3 to TRBJ1-5; D is unresolved. The specimen was peripheral blood, collected on day 0 of AZD1222 vaccination. The CDR3 loop is CAISDDTFASSQHF. The CDR3 region has the DNA TGTGCCATCAGTGACGACACCTTCGCCTCTTCCCAGCATTTT.